These 28 T cell receptor beta chains originate from one sample sequenced in a study of low-dose radiotherapy and immunotherapy resistance in tumors (dated by TCRdb to between 2021 and 2023). The time point label, read with the paper, signifies: after trial treatment. In light of the paper, this sample's treatment or condition label describes: LDRT plus nivolumab, ipilimumab, low-dose cyclophosphamide and aspirin (RACIN trial). The instrument was an Illumina HiSeq 2500. First-strand cDNA was synthesized using Superscript III and a set of TRAV- and TRBV-specific primers, so that both TCRalpha and TCRbeta chains were covered. An approximately 20-cycle PCR with Phusion amplified the TCRs, pairing a constant-region primer with the adapter that was attached to the V primers. TCRdb ran its own pipeline on the public reads, namely fastp trimming at Q25 and MiXCR clone calling, and kept in-frame beta chains. All rows with the same CDR3 protein become a single entry with the most common DNA and genes. The sample table shows about 30,000 distinct CDR3 sequences, and about half are seen once. 4.5% to 7% of the sample goes to the ten largest clones.

Material: PBMCs, obtained after low-dose radiotherapy plus immunotherapy. These receptors were obtained from a male donor with gallbladder cancer.

This clonotype is medium-sized in the sample. The chain couples TRBV6-2 or TRBV6-3 to TRBJ2-3; perhaps TRBD2 as D (5 bases). The CDR3 loop spans 13 amino acids. Germline V gene sequence: CDR1 MNHEY, CDR2 SVGEGT. Deletions cut 7 bases from V and 5 bases from J, with 13 bases between. In nucleotides, the CDR3 is TGTGCCAGCACCCTGGAGGCGTTAGATACGCAGTATTTT. Amino acids: CASTLEALDTQYF.

Notes on this clonotype: A far larger clone is just one base off, so this is likely a read error. The gene calls are TRBV5-3 and TRBJ1-2; 7 bases fit TRBD1. TRBV5-3 counts as an open reading frame of uncertain function. CDR3 length equals 14 residues. The CDR3 here is CACGRTGDNYGYTF. Written as DNA, the CDR3 is TGCGCCTGCGGCAGGACAGGAGATAACTATGGCTACACCTTC.

This clonotype was recorded many times. One end of the junction fails to match germline, which may point to a read error. The V call is TRBV2, the J call TRBJ2-7; weak D call: TRBD1 (6 bases). Per germline, CDR1 SNHLY and CDR2 FYNNEI. CDR3 length: 15 residues. The CDR3, as DNA: TGTGCCAGCACTGAAGACAGGACCCTTGCTTACGAGCAGTACTTC. This encodes CASTEDRTLAYEQYF.

The J gene is TRBJ2-7, the V gene TRBV6-2 or TRBV6-3; D uncertain. There are 15 residues in the CDR3. V lost 5 bases and J 2 bases, leaving 16 bases between the germline ends. Germline V gene lookup returns CDR1 MNHEY and CDR2 SVGEGT. CDR3 loop: CASSESHPEPYEQYF. The CDR3, as DNA: TGTGCCAGCAGTGAATCCCATCCCGAGCCCTACGAGCAGTACTTC.

The chain carries TRBV11-3 and TRBJ2-1; TRBD2 matches at 9 bases. The CDR3 length is 16 residues. Germline CDR1 reads SGHNT; CDR2 reads YENEEA. J gave up 6 bases and V 4 bases, and 10 bases lay outside the gene matches. CDR3 loop: CASSSEIAGVSNEQFF. CDR3 sequence (DNA): TGTGCCAGCAGCTCCGAGATAGCGGGAGTCTCCAATGAGCAGTTCTTC. Based on the CDR3 plus reference TRBV11-3 and TRBJ2-1, the full variable domain is EAGVVQSPRYKIIEKKQPVAFWCNPISGHNTLYWYLQNLGQGPELLIRYENEEAVDDSQLPKDRFSAERLKGVDSTLKIQPAELGDSAVYLCASSSEIAGVSNEQFFGPGTRLTVL.

A word on this clonotype: A far larger clone is one base from this, pointing to a likely read error. V is TRBV12-3 or TRBV12-4 and J is TRBJ2-1; D ambiguous. The CDR3 has 15 residues. The ends were cut back, 5 bases at V and 5 bases at J, with 16 bases in the middle. CDR3 nucleotides: TGTGCCAGCAGTGATTCATCAGGACCTGACAATGAGCAGTTCTTC. Protein: CASSDSSGPDNEQFF.

This clonotype was counted between two and nine times. A read error is likely here: a far larger clone is one base away. V usage is TRBV9 and J usage is TRBJ2-7; 12 nucleotides match TRBD2. Trimming removed 1 base from V and 7 bases from J; junction bases left unmatched: 9. CDR1 and CDR2 from the germline V gene are SGDLS and YYNGEE. The CDR3 length is 16 residues. The CDR3 region is CASSVSTSGGYNEQYF. DNA for the CDR3: TGTGCCAGCAGCGTATCGACTAGCGGGGGCTACAATGAGCAGTACTTC. Looking up the rest from reference TRBV9 and TRBJ2-7 gives the full variable domain: DSGVTQTPKHLITATGQRVTLRCSPRSGDLSVYWYQQSLDQGLQFLIQYYNGEERAKGNILERFSAQQFPDLHSELNLSSLELGDSALYFCASSVSTSGGYNEQYFGPGTRLTVT.

By share, this clonotype ranks as medium-sized. The CDR3 protein is CASRSGQGYEQYF. The CDR3 DNA reads as TGTGCCAGCAGATCGGGACAGGGTTACGAGCAGTACTTC. This chain joins TRBV28 and TRBJ2-7, with 9 bases identical to TRBD1. The CDR3 contains 13 residues. Germline trimming cut 6 bases from V and 4 bases from J; bases unmatched to any gene: 4. Looked up from germline, CDR1 is MDHEN and CDR2 is SYDVKM.

V and J are TRBV28 and TRBJ2-7, with TRBD1 matching over 10 bases. Germline assignment: CDR1 MDHEN and CDR2 SYDVKM. V was pared by 5 bases and J by 5 bases, with 3 bases of the junction left unmatched. The CDR3 runs 13 residues. CDR3 region: CASSTGTGDEQYF. The DNA of the CDR3 is TGTGCCAGCAGTACCGGGACAGGGGACGAGCAGTACTTC.

This chain joins TRBV7-9 and TRBJ2-2, with no clear D. Trimming cost V 6 bases and J 1 base, with 3 bases left between them. This CDR3 is built from 12 residues. CDR1 SEHNR and CDR2 FQNEAQ come from the germline V gene (reference sequence). The chain's CDR3 is CASRENTGELFF. The CDR3, as DNA: TGTGCCAGCAGAGAGAACACCGGGGAGCTGTTTTTT.

Sample share makes this clonotype medium-sized. The chain is built from TRBV15 and TRBJ2-7, with 7 bases that match TRBD1. After removal of 3 bases from V and 5 bases from J, the junction contained 10 bases not matched to a gene. The CDR3 length is 15 residues. Per germline, CDR1 LNHNV and CDR2 YYDKDF (reference sequence). The CDR3 sequence is CATSRRQGLRNEQYF. The CDR3 DNA is TGTGCCACCAGCAGGCGACAGGGATTGAGGAACGAGCAGTACTTC.

This clonotype has at least ten counts. This chain uses TRBV29-1 with TRBJ2-1; possibly TRBD2 for D (6 bases). The V gene lost 6 bases and the J gene lost 9 bases, with 15 bases spanning the gap. The CDR3 runs 12 residues. Germline V gene lookup returns CDR1 SQVTM and CDR2 ANQGSEA. The CDR3 bases are TGCAGCGTCAAACGACTAGACAGTGAGCAGTTCTTC. This translates into CSVKRLDSEQFF.

A note on this clonotype: A read error likely explains this, since a far larger clone differs by one base. The chain combines TRBV11-2 with TRBJ2-1; 10 bases match TRBD2. The germline V gene encodes CDR1 SGHAT and CDR2 FQNNGV. The trim removed 5 bases at V and 10 bases at J, leaving 17 bases unmatched. CDR3 length equals 17 residues. CDR3 in DNA: TGTGCCAGCAGCGGACCAGGACTAGCGGCCTCGTCCTACGAGCAGTTCTTC. Translation: CASSGPGLAASSYEQFF.

By share, this clonotype ranks as medium-sized. V gene TRBV7-8 combines with J gene TRBJ2-1, with 9 bases that match TRBD2. This CDR3 comprises 18 residues. CDR1 is SGHVS, CDR2 FQNEAQ, per germline. With V trimmed by 2 bases and J by 7 bases, 15 bases remained unmatched. The CDR3 region has the DNA TGTGCCAGCAGCTTACCCCGGCGGCTAGCGGGGTCTCGGAATGAGCAGTTCTTC. It is translated as CASSLPRRLAGSRNEQFF. The whole variable domain, filled in from reference TRBV7-8 and TRBJ2-1, reads GAGVSQSPRYKVAKRGQDVALRCDPISGHVSLFWYQQALGQGPEFLTYFQNEAQLDKSGLPSDRFFAERPEGSVSTLKIQRTQQEDSAVYLCASSLPRRLAGSRNEQFFGPGTRLTVL.

This clonotype was seen many times. This chain connects TRBV18 to TRBJ1-1; TRBD1 might be the D (5 bases). The CDR3 runs 14 residues. With 3 bases removed from V and 3 bases from J, the gap between germline ends came to 11 bases. Germline V gene data show CDR1 as KGHSH and CDR2 as LQKENI. The CDR3 protein is CASSPSGGDTEAFF. The CDR3 DNA is TGTGCCAGCTCACCGTCCGGGGGGGACACTGAAGCTTTCTTT.

V and J are TRBV6-8 and TRBJ1-5; D may be TRBD1 (5 bases). The CDR3 sequence is 16 residues long. CDR1 and CDR2 (germline): MNHGY, SAAAGT. V lost 6 bases to trimming and J lost 5 bases, with 20 bases between them. The CDR3 is CASRLGRRDPDQPQHF. The CDR3 DNA reads TGTGCCAGCAGACTGGGCCGAAGGGACCCCGATCAGCCCCAGCATTTT.

The V gene is TRBV29-1, the J gene TRBJ2-5; D perhaps matches TRBD1 (5 bases). The ends were cut back, 6 bases at V and 9 bases at J, with 26 bases in the middle. The CDR3 covers 15 residues. The V gene's germline CDR1 is SQVTM and CDR2 ANQGSEA. This CDR3 is CSVQISIGALRAQYF. In DNA form, the CDR3 reads TGCAGCGTCCAAATATCGATAGGGGCACTTAGGGCCCAGTACTTC.

This clonotype was seen repeatedly, ten times or more. One end of the junction varies from germline; a read error may be responsible. The V call is TRBV5-3, the J call TRBJ1-4; 7 bases are a match to TRBD1. TRBV5-3 is recorded as an ORF, its role being uncertain. There are 16 residues in the CDR3. CDR3 loop: CASSSGQTATNEKLFF. The CDR3 region has the DNA TGCGCCAGCAGCTCGGGACAGACAGCAACTAATGAAAAACTGTTTTTT.

The sample holds one count of this clonotype. A much larger clonotype is one base distant, so this may be a read error. The V call is TRBV4-1, the J call TRBJ2-4, with D maybe TRBD2 (6 bases). The CDR3 contains 15 residues. Germline values: CDR1 MGHRA, CDR2 YSYEKL. Trimming removed 7 bases from V and 6 bases from J, with 19 bases in between. As DNA, the CDR3 is TGCGCCAGCAACTACACAGGAGGGGCGCCAAACATTCAGTACTTC. It translates to CASNYTGGAPNIQYF.

The chain carries TRBV6-2 or TRBV6-3 and TRBJ1-1; 10 nucleotides match TRBD1. Unmatched junction bases numbered 9, after V lost 5 bases and J lost 6 bases. The germline CDR1 and CDR2 sequences are MNHEY and SVGEGT. There are 15 residues in the CDR3. Here the CDR3 reads CASSLRRQGAAEAFF. CDR3 coding DNA: TGTGCCAGCAGTCTCCGCCGACAGGGGGCCGCTGAAGCTTTCTTT.

The chain uses TRBV6-2 or TRBV6-3 and TRBJ1-2, with a possible D match to TRBD1 (6 bases). The germline gives CDR1 MNHEY, CDR2 SVGEGT. Trimming stripped 0 bases from V and 4 bases from J, with 9 bases between. This CDR3 spans 14 amino acids. The CDR3 region has the DNA TGTGCCAGCAGTTACTCGAGGGGGGGCTATGGCTACACCTTC. It specifies CASSYSRGGYGYTF.

This clonotype is categorized as medium-sized. V usage is TRBV24-1 and J usage is TRBJ1-2; maybe TRBD1 (5 bases). This CDR3 has 13 amino acids. Germline V gene lookup returns CDR1 KGHDR and CDR2 SFDVKD. V lost 11 bases and J lost 4, with 16 bases in between. The CDR3 DNA reads as TGTGCCAGCAATCCCTACAGGTTCTATGGCTACACCTTC. Protein: CASNPYRFYGYTF.

This sequence joins TRBV11-2 and TRBJ2-3; perhaps TRBD2 as D (5 bases). This CDR3 is 14 amino acids long. V lost 5 bases to trimming and J lost 0 bases, with 9 bases between them. Per the germline V gene, CDR1 is SGHAT and CDR2 is FQNNGV. The CDR3 reads CASSPWTSTDTQYF. CDR3 bases: TGTGCCAGCAGCCCCTGGACTAGCACAGATACGCAGTATTTT.

This clonotype is deemed medium-sized. The chain employs TRBV9 and TRBJ2-7; D could derive from TRBD1 or TRBD2 (6 bases each). V was pared by 4 bases and J by 3 bases, with 17 bases between. Germline V lookup: CDR1 SGDLS, CDR2 YYNGEE. The CDR3 extends over 15 amino acids. The CDR3 region is CASSWGDTSNYEQYF. The CDR3 DNA reads as TGTGCCAGCAGCTGGGGGGACACATCGAACTACGAGCAGTACTTC.

This clonotype was observed once. The V call is TRBV2, the J call TRBJ2-1, with TRBD1 identical over 9 bases. Losses at the gene ends were 9 bases for V and 4 bases for J; bases not matched to a gene: 4. Germline V gene data show CDR1 as SNHLY and CDR2 as FYNNEI. The CDR3 covers 13 residues. The CDR3 protein is CARRTGEYNEQFF. Written as DNA, the CDR3 is TGTGCCAGAAGGACAGGGGAGTACAATGAGCAGTTCTTC.

There are many counts of this clonotype. The V call is TRBV20-1, the J call TRBJ1-5; D not resolved. There are 14 residues in the CDR3. Trimming shortened V by 1 base and J by 3 bases, and 10 bases separated the two germline ends. Germline CDR1 DFQATT, CDR2 SNEGSKA (reference sequence). The CDR3 sequence: CSARALADNQPQHF. Here the CDR3 DNA reads TGCAGTGCTAGAGCGTTGGCCGACAATCAGCCCCAGCATTTT.

This clonotype has at least ten counts. V and J are TRBV9 and TRBJ2-1; 10 bases align to TRBD2. V trimming: 1 base; J trimming: 9 bases; junction bases outside the gene matches: 7. CDR3 length equals 15 residues. CDR1 is SGDLS, CDR2 YYNGEE, per germline. CDR3 protein: CASSVRSSGSAEQFF. The CDR3 DNA reads TGTGCCAGCAGCGTAAGGTCTAGCGGGAGTGCTGAGCAGTTCTTC.

Turning to this clonotype: Given a far larger clone just one base away, this is likely a sequencing read error. V usage is TRBV6-5 and J usage is TRBJ2-2; D is undetermined. CDR1 MNHEY and CDR2 SVGAGI come from the germline V gene. The CDR3 totals 15 residues. The germline V and J ends were trimmed by 2 bases and 2 bases, with 9 bases remaining between them. CDR3 nucleotides: TGTGCCAGCAGTTACAAGCCCGGCAACACCGGGGAGCTGTTTTTT. Translated: CASSYKPGNTGELFF.